This T cell receptor (beta chain) was captured in a study of early T cells in non-severe SARS-CoV-2 infection. Trimming stripped 2 bases from V and 3 bases from J, with 18 bases between. The CDR3 consists of 17 residues. The V gene's germline CDR1 is MDHEN and CDR2 SYDVKM. Unique molecular identifier tags were affixed to discrete cDNA molecules. TCRdb reanalysed the 5' RACE reads using MiXCR and keeps one entry per CDR3 protein. This table has 50,000 to 70,000 distinct CDR3 sequences, roughly 8% appearing once. General observations from the study: Anti-spike CD8 specificities were favored by VDJdb matching, whose results missed private and CD4 specificities.

This clonotype was detected a few times. Its antigen remains unknown. The clonotype was recovered from an adult who was a healthcare worker with PCR-confirmed SARS-CoV-2 infection or an uninfected control (not recorded which). The chain carries TRBV28 and TRBJ2-3; tentatively, D is TRBD2 (5 bases). Sequenced material: whole blood. CDR3 nucleotides: TGTGCCAGCAGTTTAGTCGCTAGCAGGAGGCCGACAGATACGCAGTATTTT. This encodes CASSLVASRRPTDTQYF. Complete variable domain (other parts from reference TRBV28 and TRBJ2-3): DVKVTQSSRYLVKRTGEKVFLECVQDMDHENMFWYRQDPGLGLRLIYFSYDVKMKEKGDIPEGYSVSREKKERFSLILESASTNQTSMYLCASSLVASRRPTDTQYFGPGTRLTVL.